This record concerns one T cell receptor (beta chain) sequence. V gave up 2 bases and J gave up 5 bases; unmatched junction bases: 8. CDR1 is SGHTS and CDR2 is YDEGEE in the germline V gene. There are 15 residues in the CDR3. These data originate in a study of shared clonotypes between healthy human individuals. Profiled with immunoSEQ multiplex PCR; TCRdb holds only in-frame clones, not every one. The sample has about 2.4 million clones, more than 90% seen once. The receptor comes from a man in his late teens or twenties in good health. The genes are TRBV5-8 and TRBJ2-5; 8 bases are shared with TRBD2. The sample consisted of naive CD4+ T cells sorted from blood. Subset noted: CD45RA+ positively selected. As DNA, the CDR3 is TGTGCCAGCAGCTTTTCCGGGAGGGCCTGGGAGACCCAGTACTTC. It specifies CASSFSGRAWETQYF.